Shown below are 27 T cell receptor beta chains from a single sample sequenced in a study of T cell responses to AZD1222 COVID-19 vaccine. Sequencing used immunoSEQ multiplex PCR; TCRdb keeps in-frame clones, though not all of them. This sample has 43,000 or so clones, with 90% found just once. The specimen was peripheral blood, collected 28 days after the second AZD1222 dose. These receptors all stem from an adult who received the AZD1222 COVID-19 vaccine.

This chain uses TRBV5-4 with TRBJ1-6; 8 bases are shared with TRBD1. From germline, CDR1 is SGHNT and CDR2 YYREEE (reference sequence). This CDR3 has 20 residues. With V trimmed by 3 bases and J by 0 bases, 14 bases remained unmatched. The CDR3 loop is CASSWQSGTGPSSYNSPLHF. The CDR3 nucleotides read TGTGCCAGCAGCTGGCAATCCGGGACAGGTCCGAGCTCCTATAATTCACCCCTCCACTTT.

This rearrangement joins TRBV7-6 to TRBJ2-3, with 9 bases matching TRBD2. Germline V gene data show CDR1 as SGHVS and CDR2 as FNYEAQ. V gave up 5 bases and J gave up 4 bases; unmatched junction bases: 10. This CDR3 region has 16 residues. The CDR3 is CASSPLGGGASDTQYF. The DNA of the CDR3 is TGTGCCAGCAGCCCTCTTGGCGGGGGGGCGTCAGATACGCAGTATTTT.

The chain employs TRBV30 and TRBJ1-3; D gene unclear. The V end was cut by 1 base, the J end by 3 bases, with 7 bases between. The CDR3 runs 13 residues. CDR1 is GTSNPN, CDR2 SVGIG, per germline (reference sequence). CDR3 region: CAWSAGGGNTIYF. CDR3 DNA: TGTGCCTGGAGTGCCGGCGGTGGAAACACCATATATTTT.

The chain uses TRBV11-2 and TRBJ2-5, with D possibly called TRBD1 or TRBD2 (5 bases each). Deletions cut 2 bases from V and 0 bases from J, with 7 bases between. Germline CDR1 SGHAT, CDR2 FQNNGV. The CDR3 totals 14 residues. CDR3 in DNA: TGTGCCAGCAGCTTACAGGGAGACCAAGAGACCCAGTACTTC. Amino acid sequence: CASSLQGDQETQYF.

This clone was seen a few times. A much larger clonotype is one base distant, so this may be a read error. The CDR3 is CPSSQDERGRGGYEQYF. The CDR3 nucleotides are TGTCCCAGCAGCCAAGACGAACGCGGCAGGGGAGGCTACGAGCAGTACTTC. The chain joins TRBV3-1 (or the pseudogene TRBV3-2) to TRBJ2-7; either TRBD1 or TRBD2 may fit D (6 bases each). This CDR3 is 17 amino acids long. Germline CDR1 and CDR2: LGHDT and YNNKEL (reference sequence).

This chain connects TRBV11-2 to TRBJ2-7, with 8 nucleotides matching TRBD2. This CDR3 region has 18 residues. Germline assignment: CDR1 SGHAT and CDR2 FQNNGV. V shed 3 bases and J 0 bases; nucleotides not matched to a gene: 13. This chain's CDR3 is CASSFRPSGGGTSYEQYF. The DNA of the CDR3 is TGTGCCAGCAGCTTTAGACCCTCGGGCGGGGGGACCTCCTACGAGCAGTACTTC.

V usage is TRBV5-1 and J usage is TRBJ1-3, with 9 bases identical to TRBD1. Trimming at V came to 4 bases and at J to 4 bases, leaving 6 bases not matched to a gene. The CDR3 contains 15 residues. CDR1 is SGHRS and CDR2 is YFSETQ in the germline V gene. Here the CDR3 DNA reads TGCGCCAGCAGCCCCGGACAGGGGAAAGGAAACACCATATATTTT. Translation gives CASSPGQGKGNTIYF. The full variable domain, in which reference TRBV5-1 and TRBJ1-3 provide the parts outside the CDR3, is KAGVTQTPRYLIKTRGQQVTLSCSPISGHRSVSWYQQTPGQGLQFLFEYFSETQRNKGNFPGRFSGRQFSNSRSEMNVSTLELGDSALYLCASSPGQGKGNTIYFGEGSWLTVV.

This chain uses TRBV5-6 with TRBJ2-1; no firm D call. Germline CDR1 is SGHDT and CDR2 is YYEEEE. V dropped 4 bases and J dropped 7 bases, with 18 bases sitting between them. This CDR3 has 15 residues. This CDR3 is CASSPRRTGFNEQFF. The CDR3 DNA is TGTGCCAGCAGCCCACGGAGAACCGGCTTTAATGAGCAGTTCTTC.

This chain links TRBV4-3 with TRBJ2-1, with TRBD1 matching 12 bases. The CDR3 has 16 residues. Germline V gives CDR1 LGHNA, CDR2 YSLEER. V lost 1 base, J lost 8 bases, and 6 bases stayed unmatched. For the CDR3, the DNA is TGCGCCAGCAGCCAAGGTCCGGGACAGGGGGCCGATGAGCAGTTCTTC. Translated, it gives CASSQGPGQGADEQFF.

CDR3 in DNA: TGTGCCAGCAGCCAAGTTCCCCCTAAAGGGGACTATGGCTACACCTTC. Protein product: CASSQVPPKGDYGYTF. The chain carries TRBV3-1 (or the pseudogene TRBV3-2) and TRBJ1-2; TRBD1 is a possible D gene (5 bases). The V gene lost 1 base and the J gene lost 3 bases, with 15 bases spanning the gap. This CDR3 spans 16 amino acids. Germline V gives CDR1 LGHDT, CDR2 YNNKEL (reference sequence).

V usage is TRBV19 and J usage is TRBJ2-4, with 7 bases that match TRBD2. The V gene's germline CDR1 is LNHDA and CDR2 SQIVND (reference sequence). V lost 5 bases and J lost 4; bases outside the gene matches: 8. The CDR3 totals 15 residues. The CDR3 DNA is TGTGCCAGTAGTCCCGGGGGTAGCGGGAAAAACATTCAGTACTTC. Translated: CASSPGGSGKNIQYF.

This chain joins TRBV5-6 and TRBJ1-4; TRBD1 aligns across 7 bases. Germline CDR1 and CDR2: SGHDT and YYEEEE. The CDR3 length is 14 residues. Trimming at V came to 4 bases and at J to 8 bases, leaving 8 bases not matched to a gene. This chain's CDR3 is CASSRDRVGEKLFF. In DNA, the CDR3 is TGTGCCAGCAGCCGTGACAGGGTGGGCGAAAAACTGTTTTTT. Looking up the rest from reference TRBV5-6 and TRBJ1-4 gives the full variable domain: DAGVTQSPTHLIKTRGQQVTLRCSPKSGHDTVSWYQQALGQGPQFIFQYYEEEERQRGNFPDRFSGHQFPNYSSELNVNALLLGDSALYLCASSRDRVGEKLFFGSGTQLSVL.

V usage is TRBV9 and J usage is TRBJ2-1, with no clear D. Trimming took 1 base from V and 15 from J, leaving 17 bases between them. CDR1 is SGDLS and CDR2 is YYNGEE in the germline V gene. This CDR3 contains 13 residues. Here the CDR3 DNA reads TGTGCCAGCAGCGTATCGGAAACCGAGTCGGGGTTCTTC. The encoded protein is CASSVSETESGFF.

The chain uses TRBV15 and TRBJ1-2, with 9 bases that match TRBD1. The length of the CDR3 is 14 residues. J lost 5 bases, V lost 0 bases, and 1 base had no gene match. Per germline, CDR1 LNHNV and CDR2 YYDKDF (reference sequence). The CDR3 sequence: CATSRDGQGYGYTF. The CDR3 coding sequence is TGTGCCACCAGCAGAGATGGACAGGGGTATGGCTACACCTTC.

The genes are TRBV27 and TRBJ2-7; no clear D gene. Deletions cut 5 bases from V and 2 bases from J, with 22 bases between. The CDR3 runs 17 residues. CDR1 is MNHEY and CDR2 is SMNVEV in the germline V gene (reference sequence). The CDR3 coding sequence is TGTGCCAGCAGTCTCATGCCGGGTGGGATGGGAACCTACGAGCAGTACTTC. Its protein is CASSLMPGGMGTYEQYF.

The J gene is TRBJ2-2, the V gene TRBV11-3, with D uncertain. V was shortened by 1 base and J by 5 bases, with 5 bases between the two germline ends. CDR1 is SGHNT and CDR2 is YENEEA in the germline V gene. There are 13 residues in the CDR3. CDR3 DNA sequence: TGTGCCAGCAGCTTAGTGGAAACCGGGGAGCTGTTTTTT. Residues: CASSLVETGELFF. The complete variable domain, with remaining parts taken from reference TRBV11-3 and TRBJ2-2, reads EAGVVQSPRYKIIEKKQPVAFWCNPISGHNTLYWYLQNLGQGPELLIRYENEEAVDDSQLPKDRFSAERLKGVDSTLKIQPAELGDSAVYLCASSLVETGELFFGEGSRLTVL.

CDR3 sequence: CASSQDRDNQGGKYEQYF. The CDR3 DNA reads TGTGCCAGCAGCCAAGATAGAGATAACCAGGGAGGAAAGTACGAGCAGTACTTC. This chain uses TRBV4-2 with TRBJ2-7, with D tentatively TRBD2 (6 bases). CDR1 and CDR2 (germline): LGHNA, YNFKEQ. V shed 0 bases and J shed 4 bases, with 22 bases lying between them. The CDR3 covers 18 residues.

The chain links TRBV4-2 to TRBJ2-4, with D possibly called TRBD1 or TRBD2 (5 bases each). This CDR3 has 18 amino acids. Germline CDR1 and CDR2: LGHNA and YNFKEQ. V shed 2 bases and J shed 1 base, with 18 bases lying between them. The CDR3 bases are TGTGCCAGCAGCCAACCCCTCCGGCCCGGGGCGGCCAAAAACATTCAGTACTTC. It is translated as CASSQPLRPGAAKNIQYF.

The genes are TRBV5-6 and TRBJ2-2, with 10 bases that match TRBD1. This CDR3 is 16 amino acids long. CDR1 and CDR2 (germline): SGHDT, YYEEEE. J was trimmed by 3 bases and V by 3 bases; bases with no gene match: 5. This chain's CDR3 is CASSWGDRGHTGELFF. CDR3 nucleotides: TGTGCCAGCAGCTGGGGGGACAGGGGTCACACCGGGGAGCTGTTTTTT. Combining the CDR3 with reference TRBV5-6 and TRBJ2-2 gives the whole variable domain DAGVTQSPTHLIKTRGQQVTLRCSPKSGHDTVSWYQQALGQGPQFIFQYYEEEERQRGNFPDRFSGHQFPNYSSELNVNALLLGDSALYLCASSWGDRGHTGELFFGEGSRLTVL.

The chain links TRBV5-1 to TRBJ1-5; D not certain. Trimming left V 1 base short and J 0 bases short, with 8 bases between. The CDR3 consists of 15 residues. Germline CDR1 and CDR2: SGHRS and YFSETQ. CDR3 DNA sequence: TGCGCCAGCAGCTTGAGTTCCGGTAGCAATCAGCCCCAGCATTTT. Translated: CASSLSSGSNQPQHF.

The chain employs TRBV5-8 and TRBJ1-5; D might be TRBD1 (5 bases). Per germline, CDR1 SGHTS and CDR2 YDEGEE. The CDR3 has 13 residues. Trimming pared 3 bases from V and 5 bases from J, leaving 9 bases between. As DNA, the CDR3 is TGTGCCAGCAGCTACGGGACCTATCAGCCCCAGCATTTT. Its protein is CASSYGTYQPQHF.

The genes are TRBV12-3 or TRBV12-4 and TRBJ1-1; TRBD1 is a possible D gene (6 bases). V lost 5 bases and J lost 10, with 14 bases in between. CDR3 length: 12 amino acids. The CDR3 nucleotides are TGTGCCAGCAGTGATACAGGGTTGGGAGCTTTCTTT. Amino acid sequence: CASSDTGLGAFF.

V gene TRBV27 combines with J gene TRBJ2-1; 10 positions match TRBD1. The CDR3 totals 16 residues. V lost 5 bases to trimming and J lost 6 bases; unmatched junction nucleotides: 10. The germline CDR1 and CDR2 sequences are MNHEY and SMNVEV (reference sequence). The DNA for the CDR3 is TGTGCCAGCAGTGACAGGGGGCCTTCAGCCTTCAATGAGCAGTTCTTC. Translating gives CASSDRGPSAFNEQFF.

The chain couples TRBV4-1 to TRBJ1-1; D unclear. Germline CDR1 MGHRA, CDR2 YSYEKL. Trimming pared 1 base from V and 0 bases from J, leaving 6 bases between. The CDR3 covers 14 residues. In DNA form, the CDR3 reads TGCGCCAGCAGCCAAGGAAGGGTGAACACTGAAGCTTTCTTT. It translates to CASSQGRVNTEAFF.

This clone was recorded once. The V and J genes are TRBV30 and TRBJ1-6; D is ambiguous. Trimming removed 0 bases from V and 4 bases from J, with 13 bases in between. CDR1 GTSNPN and CDR2 SVGIG come from the germline V gene (reference sequence). This CDR3 has 16 residues. The CDR3 DNA reads as TGTGCCTGGAGTGTCTCAAGGACCGATTATAATTCACCCCTCCACTTT. This sequence encodes CAWSVSRTDYNSPLHF.

This clone has a single count. The J gene is TRBJ1-6, the V gene TRBV5-5; D gene unclear. Germline V gene lookup returns CDR1 SGHKS and CDR2 YYEKEE (reference sequence). Trimming shortened V by 4 bases and J by 10 bases, and 15 bases separated the two germline ends. This CDR3 has 14 amino acids. CDR3 coding DNA: TGTGCCAGCAGCAAACTCCCGAAGAGCTCACCCCTCCACTTT. Its protein is CASSKLPKSSPLHF.

This chain links TRBV19 with TRBJ1-1, with unresolved D. The CDR3 sequence is 14 residues long. CDR1 and CDR2 (germline): LNHDA, SQIVND (reference sequence). V lost 5 bases and J lost 0, with 10 bases in between. CDR3 region: CASSPPTVNTEAFF. DNA for the CDR3: TGTGCCAGTAGTCCCCCGACGGTGAACACTGAAGCTTTCTTT.